This T cell receptor beta chain was recovered during a study of blood T cell repertoires in COVID-19. Losses at the gene ends were 4 bases for V and 5 bases for J; bases not matched to a gene: 9. Germline V CDR1 and CDR2: SQVTM, ANQGSEA. The CDR3 loop spans 14 amino acids. Produced via immunoSEQ multiplex PCR; TCRdb's table is partial and in-frame only. The repertoire holds approximately 260,000 clones, around four fifths seen once, with around 3.6% in the top ten. The receptor was isolated from a middle-aged woman with active or convalescent COVID-19. The sequencing sample was made of peripheral blood. V is TRBV29-1 and J is TRBJ2-3; TRBD1 matches 7 bases. The DNA of the CDR3 is TGCAGCGTTGCGACAGGGTTTACGGGAGATACGCAGTATTTT. Translated: CSVATGFTGDTQYF.